The clone carrying this T cell receptor (beta chain) has at least ten counts. What it recognizes is unknown. CDR1 and CDR2 (germline): DFQATT, SNEGSKA (reference sequence). V shed 3 bases and J shed 5 bases, with 16 bases lying between them. This CDR3 is 14 amino acids long. This sample is part of a study of T cells in Graves' hyperthyroidism and ophthalmopathy. General study points: Most thyroid clonotypes expanded above 0.001 appeared in blood too.

Graves' hyperthyroidism qualified as stable when ophthalmopathy did not progress within 18 months. Amplification of TCR beta CDR3 regions was performed using RNA transcripts as template. RT-PCR in the first round (using the HTBI primer set) targeted the TCR CDR3. Via MiXCR, TCRdb re-called the multiplex PCR reads, giving one row per CDR3 protein. The table has 600,000 to 800,000 distinct CDR3 sequences, 35% seen once. The sample comprised blood. The receptor's source is a woman in her 40s with Graves' hyperthyroidism. The genes are TRBV20-1 and TRBJ2-5; TRBD2 is a possible D gene (6 bases). For the CDR3, the DNA is TGCAGTGCTAGTTCGTGGGGGGAAGGGGAGACCCAGTACTTC. Its translation is CSASSWGEGETQYF.